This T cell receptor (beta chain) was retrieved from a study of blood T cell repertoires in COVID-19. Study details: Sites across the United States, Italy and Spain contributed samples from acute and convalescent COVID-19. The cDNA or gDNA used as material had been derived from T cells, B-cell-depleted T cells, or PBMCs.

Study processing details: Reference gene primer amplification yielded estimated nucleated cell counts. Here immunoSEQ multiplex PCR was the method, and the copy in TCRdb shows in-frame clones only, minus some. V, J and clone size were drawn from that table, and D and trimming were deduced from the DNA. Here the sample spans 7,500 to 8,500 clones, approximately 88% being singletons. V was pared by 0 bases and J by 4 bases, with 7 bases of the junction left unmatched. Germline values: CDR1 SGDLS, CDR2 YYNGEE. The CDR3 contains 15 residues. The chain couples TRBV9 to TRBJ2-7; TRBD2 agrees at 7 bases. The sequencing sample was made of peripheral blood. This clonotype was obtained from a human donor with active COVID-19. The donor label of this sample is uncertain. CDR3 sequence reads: CASSVAPSGKYEQYF. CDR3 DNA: TGTGCCAGCAGCGTAGCGCCCAGCGGGAAATACGAGCAGTACTTC.